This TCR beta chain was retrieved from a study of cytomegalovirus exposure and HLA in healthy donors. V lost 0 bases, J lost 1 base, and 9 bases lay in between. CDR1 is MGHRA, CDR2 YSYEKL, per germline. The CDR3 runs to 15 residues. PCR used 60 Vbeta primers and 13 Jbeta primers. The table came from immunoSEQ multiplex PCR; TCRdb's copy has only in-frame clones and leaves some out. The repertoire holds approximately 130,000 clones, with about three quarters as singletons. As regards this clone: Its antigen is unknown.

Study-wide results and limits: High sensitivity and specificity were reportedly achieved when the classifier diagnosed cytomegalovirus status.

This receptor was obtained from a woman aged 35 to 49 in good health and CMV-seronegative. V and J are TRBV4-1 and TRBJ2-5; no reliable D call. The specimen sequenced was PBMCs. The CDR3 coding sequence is TGCGCCAGCAGCCAAGACGCCAGGCCCCAAGAGACCCAGTACTTC. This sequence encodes CASSQDARPQETQYF.